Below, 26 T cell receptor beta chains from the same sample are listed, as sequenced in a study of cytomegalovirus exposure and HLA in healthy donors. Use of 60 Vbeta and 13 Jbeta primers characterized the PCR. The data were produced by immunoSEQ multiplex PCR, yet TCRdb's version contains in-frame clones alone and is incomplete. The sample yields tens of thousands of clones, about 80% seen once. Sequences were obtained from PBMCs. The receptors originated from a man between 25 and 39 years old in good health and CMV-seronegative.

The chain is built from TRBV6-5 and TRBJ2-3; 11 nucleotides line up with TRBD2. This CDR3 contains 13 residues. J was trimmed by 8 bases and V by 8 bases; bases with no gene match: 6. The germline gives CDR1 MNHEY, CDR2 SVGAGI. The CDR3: CASGLAGGSTQYF. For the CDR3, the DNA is TGTGCCAGCGGGCTAGCGGGGGGTTCTACGCAGTATTTT.

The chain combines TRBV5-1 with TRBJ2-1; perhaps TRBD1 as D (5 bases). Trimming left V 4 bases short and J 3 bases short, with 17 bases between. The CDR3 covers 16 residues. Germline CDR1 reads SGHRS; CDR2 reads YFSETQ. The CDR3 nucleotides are TGCGCCAGCAGCCAACCAAGTCAGGGCGGCTACAATGAGCAGTTCTTC. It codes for CASSQPSQGGYNEQFF. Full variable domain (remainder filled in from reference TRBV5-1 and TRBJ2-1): KAGVTQTPRYLIKTRGQQVTLSCSPISGHRSVSWYQQTPGQGLQFLFEYFSETQRNKGNFPGRFSGRQFSNSRSEMNVSTLELGDSALYLCASSQPSQGGYNEQFFGPGTRLTVL.

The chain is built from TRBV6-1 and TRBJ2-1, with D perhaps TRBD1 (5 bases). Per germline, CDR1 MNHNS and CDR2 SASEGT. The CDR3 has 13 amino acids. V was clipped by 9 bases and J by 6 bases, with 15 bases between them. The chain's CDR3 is CASLTVSPNEQFF. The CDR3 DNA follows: TGTGCCAGTCTGACAGTGTCCCCCAATGAGCAGTTCTTC.

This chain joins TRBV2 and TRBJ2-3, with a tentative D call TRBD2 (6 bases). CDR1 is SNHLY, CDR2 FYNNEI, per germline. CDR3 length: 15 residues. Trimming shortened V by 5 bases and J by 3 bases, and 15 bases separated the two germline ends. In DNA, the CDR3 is TGTGCCAGCAGTTCTCTACGGGGGTGGACAGATACGCAGTATTTT. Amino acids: CASSSLRGWTDTQYF.

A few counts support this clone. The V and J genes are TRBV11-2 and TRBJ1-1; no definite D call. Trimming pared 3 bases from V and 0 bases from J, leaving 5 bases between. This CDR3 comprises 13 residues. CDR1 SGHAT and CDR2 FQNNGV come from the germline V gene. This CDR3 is CASSLSMNTEAFF. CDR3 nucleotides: TGTGCCAGCAGCTTGAGTATGAACACTGAAGCTTTCTTT.

In DNA form, the CDR3 reads TGTGCCAGCAGCTTAGGCCCAGGGCCGCTCGGCTACACCTTC. Protein sequence: CASSLGPGPLGYTF. The J gene is TRBJ1-2, the V gene TRBV7-9, with D possibly TRBD1 on 5 matching bases. Germline CDR1 and CDR2: SEHNR and FQNEAQ (reference sequence). Trimming left V 1 base short and J 8 bases short, with 14 bases between. The CDR3 is 14 residues long.

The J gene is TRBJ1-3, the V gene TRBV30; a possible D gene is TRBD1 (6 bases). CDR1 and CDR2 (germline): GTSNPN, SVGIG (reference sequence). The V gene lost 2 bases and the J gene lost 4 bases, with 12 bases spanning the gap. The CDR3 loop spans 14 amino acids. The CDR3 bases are TGTGCCTGGAGTCCCGGACAGACGGGAAACACCATATATTTT. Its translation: CAWSPGQTGNTIYF.

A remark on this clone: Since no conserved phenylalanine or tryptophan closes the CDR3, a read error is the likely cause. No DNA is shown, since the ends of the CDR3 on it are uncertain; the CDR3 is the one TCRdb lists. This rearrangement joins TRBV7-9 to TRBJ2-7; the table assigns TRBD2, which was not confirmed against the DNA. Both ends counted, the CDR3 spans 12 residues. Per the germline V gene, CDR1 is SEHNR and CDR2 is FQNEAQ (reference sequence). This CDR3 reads CASSLMGGPLLI.

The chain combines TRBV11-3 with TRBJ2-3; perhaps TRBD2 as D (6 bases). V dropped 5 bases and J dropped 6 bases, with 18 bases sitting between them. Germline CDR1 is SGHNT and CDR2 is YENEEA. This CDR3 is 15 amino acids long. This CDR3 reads CASSRGLLGWDTQYF. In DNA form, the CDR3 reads TGTGCCAGCAGCCGGGGACTTCTGGGTTGGGATACGCAGTATTTT.

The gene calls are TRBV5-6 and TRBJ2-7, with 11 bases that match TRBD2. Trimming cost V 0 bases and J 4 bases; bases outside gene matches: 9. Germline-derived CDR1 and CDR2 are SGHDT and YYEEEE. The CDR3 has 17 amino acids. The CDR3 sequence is CASSLGTVAGGRYEQYF. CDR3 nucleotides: TGTGCCAGCAGCTTGGGGACCGTAGCGGGAGGGCGGTACGAGCAGTACTTC.

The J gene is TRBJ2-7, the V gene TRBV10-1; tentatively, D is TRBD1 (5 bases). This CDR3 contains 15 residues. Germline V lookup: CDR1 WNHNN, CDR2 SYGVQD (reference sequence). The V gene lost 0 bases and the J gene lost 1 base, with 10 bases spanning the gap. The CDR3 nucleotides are TGCGCCAGCAGTGAGTCCGGGCCAGGGTCCTACGAGCAGTACTTC. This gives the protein CASSESGPGSYEQYF.

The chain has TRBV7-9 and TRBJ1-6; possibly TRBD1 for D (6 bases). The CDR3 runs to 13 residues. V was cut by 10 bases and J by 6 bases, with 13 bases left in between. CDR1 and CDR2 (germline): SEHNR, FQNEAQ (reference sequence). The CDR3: CATETGTNSPLHF. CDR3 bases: TGTGCCACCGAGACAGGAACTAATTCACCCCTCCACTTT.

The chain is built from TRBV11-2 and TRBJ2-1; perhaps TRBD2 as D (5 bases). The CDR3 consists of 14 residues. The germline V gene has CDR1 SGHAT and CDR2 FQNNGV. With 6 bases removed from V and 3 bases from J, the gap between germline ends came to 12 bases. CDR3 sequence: CASRPGINYNEQFF. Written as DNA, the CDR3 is TGTGCCAGCAGACCGGGAATAAACTACAATGAGCAGTTCTTC.

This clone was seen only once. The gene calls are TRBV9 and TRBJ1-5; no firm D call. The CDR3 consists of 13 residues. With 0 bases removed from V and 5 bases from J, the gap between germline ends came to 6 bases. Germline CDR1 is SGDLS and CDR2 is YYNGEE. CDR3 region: CASSVVGDQPQHF. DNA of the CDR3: TGTGCCAGCAGCGTAGTCGGGGATCAGCCCCAGCATTTT.

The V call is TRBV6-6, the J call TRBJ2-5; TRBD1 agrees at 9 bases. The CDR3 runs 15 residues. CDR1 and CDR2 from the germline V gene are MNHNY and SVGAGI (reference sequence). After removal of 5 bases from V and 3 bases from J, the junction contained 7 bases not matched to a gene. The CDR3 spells CASSLIRDREETQYF. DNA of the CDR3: TGTGCCAGCAGTCTTATCCGGGACAGGGAAGAGACCCAGTACTTC.

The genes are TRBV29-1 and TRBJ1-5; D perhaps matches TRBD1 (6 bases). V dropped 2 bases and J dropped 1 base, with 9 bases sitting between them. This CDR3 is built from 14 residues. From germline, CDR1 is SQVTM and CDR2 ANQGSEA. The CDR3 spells CSVETGFSNQPQHF. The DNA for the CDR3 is TGCAGCGTTGAAACAGGGTTCAGCAATCAGCCCCAGCATTTT.

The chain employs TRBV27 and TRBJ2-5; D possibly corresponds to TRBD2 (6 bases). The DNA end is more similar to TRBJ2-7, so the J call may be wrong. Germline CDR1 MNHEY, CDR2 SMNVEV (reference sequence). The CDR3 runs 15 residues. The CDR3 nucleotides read TGTGCCAGCAGTTTGGGGCGGGGACTCTCCTACGAGCAGTACTTC. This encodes CASSLGRGLSYEQYF.

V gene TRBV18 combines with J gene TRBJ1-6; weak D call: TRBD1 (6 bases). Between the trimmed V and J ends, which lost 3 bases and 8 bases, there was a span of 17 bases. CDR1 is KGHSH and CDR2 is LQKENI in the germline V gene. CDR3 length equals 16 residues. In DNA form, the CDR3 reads TGTGCCAGCTCACCCCCGGGGGGGGCGACGGATTCACCCCTCCACTTT. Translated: CASSPPGGATDSPLHF.

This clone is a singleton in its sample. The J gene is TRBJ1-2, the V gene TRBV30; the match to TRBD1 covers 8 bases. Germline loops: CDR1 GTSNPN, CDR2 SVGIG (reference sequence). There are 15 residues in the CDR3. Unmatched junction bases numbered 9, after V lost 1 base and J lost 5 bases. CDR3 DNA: TGTGCCTGGAGTGAGGGGACAGGCGACAGTTATGGCTACACCTTC. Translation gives CAWSEGTGDSYGYTF. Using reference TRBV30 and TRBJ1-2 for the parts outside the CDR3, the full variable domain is SQTIHQWPATLVQPVGSPLSLECTVEGTSNPNLYWYRQAAGRGLQLLFYSVGIGQISSEVPQNLSASRPQDRQFILSSKKLLLSDSGFYLCAWSEGTGDSYGYTFGSGTRLTVV.

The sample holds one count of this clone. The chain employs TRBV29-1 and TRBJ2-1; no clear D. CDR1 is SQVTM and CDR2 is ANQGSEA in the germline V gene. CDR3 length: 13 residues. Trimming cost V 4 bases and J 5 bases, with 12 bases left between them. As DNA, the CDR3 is TGCAGCGTTGGTCGGGTTGCCAACAATGAGCAGTTCTTC. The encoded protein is CSVGRVANNEQFF.

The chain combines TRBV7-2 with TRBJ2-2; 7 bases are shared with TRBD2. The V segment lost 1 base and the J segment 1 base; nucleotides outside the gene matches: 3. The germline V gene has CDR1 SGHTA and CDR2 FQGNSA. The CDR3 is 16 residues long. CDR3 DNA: TGTGCCAGCAGCTTAGTAGGGACTATGAACACCGGGGAGCTGTTTTTT. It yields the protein CASSLVGTMNTGELFF.

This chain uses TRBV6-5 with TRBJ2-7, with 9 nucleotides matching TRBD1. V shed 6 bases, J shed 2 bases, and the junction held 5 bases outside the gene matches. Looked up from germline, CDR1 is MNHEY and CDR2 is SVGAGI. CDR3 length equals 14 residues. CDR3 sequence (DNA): TGTGCCAGCAGGCCGGGACAGGGTCCCTACGAGCAGTACTTC. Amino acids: CASRPGQGPYEQYF.

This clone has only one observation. The CDR3 DNA follows: TGTGCCAGCAGCGGTATAGCGGGAGGGCCCCAGACCCAGTACTTC. It encodes CASSGIAGGPQTQYF. V gene TRBV7-2 combines with J gene TRBJ2-5; 11 bases fit TRBD2. The V gene end was trimmed by 5 bases and the J gene end by 6 bases; junction bases not matched to a gene: 8. Germline CDR1 and CDR2: SGHTA and FQGNSA. This CDR3 contains 15 residues.

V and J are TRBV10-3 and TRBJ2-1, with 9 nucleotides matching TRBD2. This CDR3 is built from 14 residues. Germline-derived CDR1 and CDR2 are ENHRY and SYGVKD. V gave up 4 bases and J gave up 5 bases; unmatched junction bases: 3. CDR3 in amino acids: CAISVSSGDNEQFF. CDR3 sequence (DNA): TGTGCCATCAGTGTCTCTAGCGGGGACAATGAGCAGTTCTTC.

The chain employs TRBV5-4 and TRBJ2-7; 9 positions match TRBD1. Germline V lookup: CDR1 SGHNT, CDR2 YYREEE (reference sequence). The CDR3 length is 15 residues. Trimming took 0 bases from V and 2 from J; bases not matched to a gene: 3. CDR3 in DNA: TGTGCCAGCAGCTTGGGGGGGACAGGGACCTACGAGCAGTACTTC. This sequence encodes CASSLGGTGTYEQYF. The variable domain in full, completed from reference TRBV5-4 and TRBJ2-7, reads ETGVTQSPTHLIKTRGQQVTLRCSSQSGHNTVSWYQQALGQGPQFIFQYYREEENGRGNFPPRFSGLQFPNYSSELNVNALELDDSALYLCASSLGGTGTYEQYFGPGTRLTVT.

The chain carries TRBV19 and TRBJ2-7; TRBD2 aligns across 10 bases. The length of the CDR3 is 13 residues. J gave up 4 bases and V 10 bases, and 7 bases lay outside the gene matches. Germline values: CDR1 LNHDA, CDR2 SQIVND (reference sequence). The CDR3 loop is CATTPSGGYEQYF. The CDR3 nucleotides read TGTGCCACTACCCCTAGCGGGGGATACGAGCAGTACTTC.